This T cell receptor (beta chain) stems from a study of vaccination and CD4 T cells after COVID-19. Whole-study context: Convalescent patients gave post-COVID blood a median about 100 days post-diagnosis, range 35 to 161.

Comment on this clonotype: Its antigen is not known.

The treatment here: approximately nine-day PBMC culture with coronavirus spike peptide pools or control peptides (ViraFEST assay). Gathered ahead of the COVID-19 pandemic (2011-2018) were the CD4+ T cells of the unexposed donor. Via ViraFEST, peptide pools expanded antigen-specific T cells before TCR sequencing. Each well held more than 1.5 million PBMCs in IL-2 (around 10 IU/ml) medium with 10 ug/ml peptide pools. Germline CDR1 and CDR2: MNHNS and SASEGT. The CDR3 has 15 residues. The trim removed 2 bases at V and 3 bases at J, leaving 0 bases unmatched. The Oncomine TCR Beta short-read assay was applied to DNA of cultured CD4+ T cells. TCRdb ran MiXCR on the PCR reads and lists one entry per CDR3 protein. The sample lists around 7,000 distinct CDR3 sequences; roughly two fifths were seen once.

Sequences were obtained from CD4+ T cells from blood, cultured in vitro. The TCR sequence derives from a human donor in good health. J is TRBJ2-1 and V is TRBV6-1; 11 nucleotides line up with TRBD2. The chain's CDR3 is CASSELAGGYNEQFF. CDR3 nucleotides: TGTGCCAGCAGTGAACTAGCGGGGGGCTACAATGAGCAGTTCTTC.